The next 2 T cell receptor beta chains were all read from a single sample in a study of blood T cell repertoires in COVID-19. Some clones are missing from TCRdb's copy, which holds only in-frame ones; the method was immunoSEQ multiplex PCR. This table has roughly 79,000 clones, 80% appearing once. The sample was peripheral blood. These receptors came from a man between 60 and 75 years old with active or convalescent COVID-19.

The rearrangement joins TRBV5-8 to TRBJ1-5; no reliable D call. The germline V gene has CDR1 SGHTS and CDR2 YDEGEE. The germline V and J ends were trimmed by 2 bases and 0 bases, with 9 bases remaining between them. The CDR3 is made up of 15 amino acids. CDR3 loop: CASSFKIYSNQPQHF. CDR3 bases: TGTGCCAGCAGCTTCAAGATCTATAGCAATCAGCCCCAGCATTTT.

This chain links TRBV9 with TRBJ2-3; TRBD2 matches 9 bases. Per the germline V gene, CDR1 is SGDLS and CDR2 is YYNGEE. CDR3 length equals 16 residues. J lost 2 bases, V lost 4 bases, and 8 bases had no gene match. The CDR3 DNA reads as TGTGCCAGCAGCCCTGTCCTAGCGGGGTCCACAGATACGCAGTATTTT. This sequence encodes CASSPVLAGSTDTQYF.